A single sample is the source of the 3 T cell receptor beta chains below, sequenced in a study of blood T cell repertoires in COVID-19. Clones were read by immunoSEQ multiplex PCR, and TCRdb kept only the in-frame ones, dropping some. This sample carries around 170,000 clones, 80% of them seen once, and the ten largest clones take approximately 14%. The sequenced sample was PBMCs or T cells enriched from blood (not recorded which). The receptors originated from a man between 60 and 75 years old who had been exposed to COVID-19.

The rearrangement joins TRBV5-4 to TRBJ2-1, with D possibly being TRBD1 (6 bases). The CDR3 loop spans 13 amino acids. Germline CDR1 SGHNT, CDR2 YYREEE (reference sequence). Trimming took 0 bases from V and 8 from J, leaving 9 bases between them. The CDR3 loop is CASSLVRGYEQFF. The CDR3 nucleotides are TGTGCCAGCAGCTTGGTCAGGGGCTATGAGCAGTTCTTC.

This clone was seen only a few times. V gene TRBV7-8 combines with J gene TRBJ1-5; D is uncertain. Germline CDR1 is SGHVS and CDR2 is FQNEAQ. The V gene lost 7 bases and the J gene lost 1 base, with 14 bases spanning the gap. The CDR3 totals 15 residues. The CDR3: CASTRGGSSNQPQHF. The DNA of the CDR3 is TGTGCCAGCACCCGCGGCGGCTCCAGCAATCAGCCCCAGCATTTT. Variable domain in full (rest from reference TRBV7-8 and TRBJ1-5): GAGVSQSPRYKVAKRGQDVALRCDPISGHVSLFWYQQALGQGPEFLTYFQNEAQLDKSGLPSDRFFAERPEGSVSTLKIQRTQQEDSAVYLCASTRGGSSNQPQHFGDGTRLSIL.

The chain couples TRBV27 to TRBJ2-6, with TRBD1 identical over 10 bases. The CDR3 is 20 residues long. Unmatched junction bases numbered 15, after V lost 7 bases and J lost 0 bases. Germline CDR1 is MNHEY and CDR2 is SMNVEV (reference sequence). The CDR3 region is CASTRSPGQGSTSGANVLTF. Here the CDR3 DNA reads TGTGCCAGCACGCGGTCGCCGGGACAGGGGTCAACCTCTGGGGCCAACGTCCTGACTTTC.